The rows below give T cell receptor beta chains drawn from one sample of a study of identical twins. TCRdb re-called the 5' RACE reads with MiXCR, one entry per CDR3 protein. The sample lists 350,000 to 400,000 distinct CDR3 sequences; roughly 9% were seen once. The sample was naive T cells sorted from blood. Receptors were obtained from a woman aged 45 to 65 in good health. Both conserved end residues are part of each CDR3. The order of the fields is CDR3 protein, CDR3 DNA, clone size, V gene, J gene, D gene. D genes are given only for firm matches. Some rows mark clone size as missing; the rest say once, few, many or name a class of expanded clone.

CSVGSAVSGTEAFF	TGCAGCGTTGGATCTGCGGTGTCGGGGACTGAAGCTTTCTTT	few	TRBV29-1	TRBJ1-1	NA
CASSPKTSAYTDTQYF	TGTGCCAGCAGTCCCAAGACTAGCGCTTACACAGATACGCAGTATTTT	NA	TRBV6-1	TRBJ2-3	TRBD2
CASSQDGDREYSNQPQHF	TGCGCCAGCAGCCAAGATGGGGACAGGGAATATAGCAATCAGCCCCAGCATTTT	NA	TRBV4-1	TRBJ1-5	TRBD1
CATSDPQGNGQDTQYF	TGTGCCACCAGTGACCCACAGGGGAACGGGCAAGATACGCAGTATTTT	few	TRBV24-1	TRBJ2-3	TRBD1
CASSLTGFNEKLFF	TGTGCCAGCAGTCTGACAGGGTTTAATGAAAAACTGTTTTTT	NA	TRBV2	TRBJ1-4	TRBD1
CASSWGRAGVDEQFF	TGTGCCAGCAGTTGGGGACGTGCGGGAGTTGATGAGCAGTTCTTC	few	TRBV12-3/TRBV12-4	TRBJ2-1	TRBD2
CATSDPVVANTGELFF	TGTGCCACCAGTGATCCCGTAGTTGCGAACACCGGGGAGCTGTTTTTT	many	TRBV24-1	TRBJ2-2	NA
CASSPGQGWLGYTF	TGTGCCAGCAGTCCAGGACAGGGATGGCTCGGCTACACCTTC	NA	TRBV6-6	TRBJ1-2	TRBD1
CSAKASQSSYEQYF	TGCAGTGCTAAGGCGTCCCAAAGCTCCTACGAGCAGTACTTC	NA	TRBV20-1	TRBJ2-7	NA
CASSLTGGREGF	TGTGCCAGCAGCCTAACGGGGGGGCGGGAGGGCTTC	few	TRBV11-3	TRBJ2-7	TRBD2
CASSKQPTGTGELFF	TGTGCCAGCAGCAAACAACCAACGGGCACCGGGGAGCTGTTTTTT	few	TRBV7-9	TRBJ2-2	NA
CASSPNLYQETQYF	TGTGCCAGCAGCCCCAATTTGTACCAAGAGACCCAGTACTTC	NA	TRBV12-3/TRBV12-4	TRBJ2-5	NA
CASSSGQGADTQYF	TGTGCCAGCTCGTCAGGACAGGGGGCAGATACGCAGTATTTT	few	TRBV18	TRBJ2-3	TRBD1
CASSATGGRETQYF	TGTGCCAGCAGCGCAACAGGGGGACGGGAGACCCAGTACTTC	many	TRBV9	TRBJ2-5	TRBD1
CASRRDRSYEQYF	TGTGCCAGCAGACGGGACCGCTCCTACGAGCAGTACTTC	few	TRBV12-3/TRBV12-4	TRBJ2-7	NA
CASSLGGQGNSPLHF	TGCGCCAGCAGCTTGGGGGGACAGGGGAATTCACCCCTCCACTTT	many	TRBV5-1	TRBJ1-6	TRBD1
CASSYSTPGQGTEQFF	TGTGCCAGCAGTTACTCGACTCCTGGTCAGGGGACGGAGCAGTTCTTC	NA	TRBV6-2/TRBV6-3	TRBJ2-1	NA
CASSLRTNWYQETQYF	TGTGCCAGCAGCTTAAGGACTAACTGGTACCAAGAGACCCAGTACTTC	few	TRBV7-2	TRBJ2-5	NA
CASLLGGPQETQYF	TGTGCCAGCCTCCTCGGGGGCCCCCAAGAGACCCAGTACTTC	few	TRBV2	TRBJ2-5	NA
CASTDGTYNEQFF	TGTGCCAGCACCGACGGGACCTACAATGAGCAGTTCTTC	NA	TRBV7-9	TRBJ2-1	NA
CASSLGTGTTEAFF	TGCGCCAGCAGCCTCGGGACAGGCACCACTGAAGCTTTCTTT	many	TRBV5-1	TRBJ1-1	TRBD1
CAISDPGQANTGELFF	TGTGCCATCAGTGACCCGGGACAGGCGAACACCGGGGAGCTGTTTTTT	few	TRBV10-3	TRBJ2-2	TRBD1
CASSGGTVDFLHNEQFF	TGTGCCAGCAGCGGGGGGACAGTCGACTTCCTTCACAATGAGCAGTTCTTC	many	TRBV7-8	TRBJ2-1	NA
CSAPGQLNTEAFF	TGCAGTGCTCCGGGACAGTTGAACACTGAAGCTTTCTTT	NA	TRBV20-1	TRBJ1-1	TRBD1
CAWSADTQYF	TGTGCCTGGAGTGCCGATACGCAGTATTTT	few	TRBV30	TRBJ2-3	NA
CASRESLARRNEQFF	TGCGCCAGCAGAGAATCACTAGCTCGTAGGAATGAGCAGTTCTTC	many	TRBV5-1	TRBJ2-1	NA
CASSQTSASQYF	TGTGCCAGCAGTCAAACCTCGGCGTCCCAGTACTTC	NA	TRBV6-5	TRBJ2-5	NA
CASSFTILGGKEAFF	TGTGCCAGCAGCTTCACTATACTCGGGGGCAAGGAAGCTTTCTTT	NA	TRBV7-9	TRBJ1-1	NA
CASSAGTSGSWYEQYF	TGTGCCAGCAGCGCCGGGACTAGCGGGAGTTGGTACGAGCAGTACTTC	many	TRBV7-8	TRBJ2-7	TRBD2
CASSSAGRQFF	TGTGCCAGCAGCTCAGCTGGACGGCAGTTCTTC	NA	TRBV5-6	TRBJ2-1	NA
CASSLTGGMGEQYF	TGTGCCAGCAGCTTAACTGGCGGGATGGGGGAGCAGTACTTC	NA	TRBV7-3	TRBJ2-7	NA
CASSFKGNTEAFF	TGTGCCAGCAGTTTCAAGGGGAACACTGAAGCTTTCTTT	many	TRBV12-3/TRBV12-4	TRBJ1-1	NA
CASSPGTLGYNEKFF	TGTGCCAGCAGCCCTGGGACGTTAGGTTACAATGAGAAGTTCTTC	NA	TRBV7-3	TRBJ2-1	NA
CATSRDFSRGTDTQYF	TGTGCCACCAGCAGAGATTTCAGCAGGGGCACAGATACGCAGTATTTT	many	TRBV15	TRBJ2-3	NA
CASSRPGLAVQETQYF	TGTGCCAGCAGTAGACCGGGACTAGCGGTTCAAGAGACCCAGTACTTC	few	TRBV12-3/TRBV12-4	TRBJ2-5	TRBD2
CASSLIGGRETEAFF	TGTGCCAGCAGTTTAATTGGGGGGCGTGAAACTGAAGCTTTCTTT	many	TRBV27	TRBJ1-1	NA
CASSPGATQETQYF	TGCGCCAGCAGTCCCGGGGCTACACAAGAGACCCAGTACTTC	few	TRBV5-1	TRBJ2-5	NA
CASSLLAGGHEQYF	TGTGCCAGCAGTTTACTCGCGGGAGGCCACGAGCAGTACTTC	few	TRBV27	TRBJ2-7	TRBD2
CSVEVSGTYTGELFF	TGCAGCGTTGAAGTCTCAGGGACCTACACCGGGGAGCTGTTTTTT	many	TRBV29-1	TRBJ2-2	NA
CAWSVAGERYF	TGTGCCTGGAGTGTAGCAGGGGAGCGGTACTTC	many	TRBV30	TRBJ2-7	NA
CASSRTVGDGLFF	TGTGCCAGCAGCCGGACCGTGGGGGACGGGCTGTTTTTT	few	TRBV5-6	TRBJ1-4	NA
CASSPRKETQYF	TGTGCCAGCAGTCCGCGAAAAGAGACCCAGTACTTC	NA	TRBV12-3/TRBV12-4	TRBJ2-5	NA
CASSLLLTGANYGYTF	TGCGCCAGCAGCTTGCTCTTGACAGGAGCCAACTATGGCTACACCTTC	many	TRBV5-1	TRBJ1-2	NA
CASSQSGQNNEQFF	TGTGCCAGCAGCCAGTCTGGACAGAACAATGAGCAGTTCTTC	few	TRBV7-2	TRBJ2-1	NA
CASRGEQGNQPQHF	TGTGCCAGCAGAGGGGAACAGGGGAACCAGCCCCAGCATTTT	NA	TRBV27	TRBJ1-5	TRBD1
CASSHSARGSSTEAFF	TGCGCCAGCAGCCATTCGGCGCGGGGGAGCAGCACTGAAGCTTTCTTT	NA	TRBV4-1	TRBJ1-1	NA
CASSQGDRGPGTDTQYF	TGCGCCAGCAGCCAAGGGGACAGGGGGCCCGGCACAGATACGCAGTATTTT	many	TRBV4-1	TRBJ2-3	TRBD1
CSARDSGGHHTQYF	TGCAGTGCTAGAGATTCCGGCGGACACCATACGCAGTATTTT	NA	TRBV20-1	TRBJ2-3	NA
CASSPRVTGELFF	TGTGCCAGCAGTCCACGGGTTACCGGGGAGCTGTTTTTT	many	TRBV7-8	TRBJ2-2	NA
CSAQSGSFVHEQYF	TGCAGCGCCCAGAGTGGGAGCTTCGTCCACGAGCAGTACTTC	many	TRBV29-1	TRBJ2-7	NA
CASRREIYEQFF	TGTGCCAGCAGGCGGGAGATCTATGAGCAGTTCTTC	few	TRBV7-2	TRBJ2-1	TRBD2